This is a list of T cell receptor beta chains from one sample in a study of blood T cells in healthy people across ages. TCRdb itself ran the 5' RACE reads through MiXCR, one entry per CDR3 protein. The table records about 1.4 million distinct CDR3 sequences, 55% to 75% of them present only once. The sequenced sample was blood. These receptors originate from a young man in good health. The CDR3 runs from the conserved cysteine through the conserved F or W. D genes are given only for firm matches. Expanded clones are given a class, and other clones once, few, many or no size at all.

NA NA TRBJ2-7 15 TRBV6-2/TRBV6-3 CASSYFTSTGYEQYF TGTGCCAGCAGTTACTTCACTAGCACCGGCTACGAGCAGTACTTC
few NA TRBJ2-7 13 TRBV2 CASSEPLLREQYF TGTGCCAGCAGTGAACCCCTCTTGAGAGAGCAGTACTTC
NA TRBD2 TRBJ2-1 14 TRBV7-9 CASSLSASGGPQFF TGTGCCAGCAGCTTAAGTGCTAGCGGGGGCCCTCAGTTCTTC
NA NA TRBJ1-2 13 TRBV27 CASSKYFHYGYTF TGTGCCAGCAGCAAATACTTCCACTATGGCTACACCTTC
NA NA TRBJ2-5 15 TRBV2 CASSADGSDVETQYF TGTGCCAGCAGTGCTGACGGGAGTGATGTGGAGACCCAGTACTTC
NA NA TRBJ2-6 15 TRBV2 CASETVYSGANVLTF TGTGCCAGCGAGACAGTATACTCTGGGGCCAACGTCCTGACTTTC
NA TRBD1 TRBJ2-1 14 TRBV4-3 CASAPGQGGNEQFF TGCGCCAGCGCCCCGGGACAGGGAGGGAATGAGCAGTTCTTC
NA TRBD2 TRBJ2-5 15 TRBV7-9 CASSPRLADRETQYF TGTGCCAGCAGCCCCAGACTAGCGGATAGAGAGACCCAGTACTTC
NA NA TRBJ2-5 15 TRBV9 CASSVESENGVTQYF TGTGCCAGCAGCGTAGAGTCCGAGAACGGAGTGACCCAGTACTTC
once NA TRBJ2-7 13 TRBV29-1 CSVVDFGSYEQYF TGCAGCGTTGTCGACTTCGGCTCCTACGAGCAGTACTTC
NA TRBD2 TRBJ2-7 15 TRBV4-1 CASSPLGLAGYEQYF TGCGCCAGCAGCCCCCTGGGGCTAGCGGGATATGAGCAGTACTTC
few NA TRBJ2-5 17 TRBV6-1 CASSELREVTYQETQYF TGTGCCAGCAGCGAACTCCGAGAAGTAACGTACCAAGAGACCCAGTACTTC
NA NA TRBJ2-3 13 TRBV15 CATSRDIRDTQYF TGTGCCACCAGCAGAGATATTAGGGATACGCAGTATTTT
NA TRBD1 TRBJ1-4 16 TRBV7-2 CASSWVAGQQNEILFF TGTGCCAGCAGCTGGGTAGCGGGACAGCAAAATGAAATACTGTTTTTT
NA NA TRBJ1-5 15 TRBV4-1 CASSLTGLPNQPQHF TGCGCCAGCAGCCTCACAGGGCTCCCAAATCAGCCCCAGCATTTT
NA TRBD2 TRBJ2-7 15 TRBV7-2 CASSITSGTAHEQYF TGTGCCAGCAGCATAACTAGCGGGACAGCCCACGAGCAGTACTTC
NA TRBD2 TRBJ2-3 15 TRBV12-3/TRBV12-4 CASSFSGGRADTQYF TGTGCCAGCAGTTTTAGCGGGGGCCGCGCAGATACGCAGTATTTT
NA NA TRBJ2-5 13 TRBV27 CASSETSAETQYF TGTGCCAGCAGTGAGACCAGTGCGGAGACCCAGTACTTC
NA TRBD1 TRBJ1-4 16 TRBV5-1 CASSLGQGAQFEKLFF TGCGCCAGCAGCTTGGGACAGGGGGCACAATTTGAAAAACTGTTTTTT
NA NA TRBJ1-5 15 TRBV4-1 CASSPQGPGGQPQHF TGCGCCAGCAGCCCCCAAGGACCCGGAGGTCAGCCCCAGCATTTT
NA TRBD1 TRBJ2-3 14 TRBV20-1 CSAPGQGTTDTQYF TGCAGTGCTCCCGGACAGGGGACTACGGATACGCAGTATTTT
NA NA TRBJ1-2 14 TRBV6-5 CASSQTQTGNGYTF TGTGCCAGCAGCCAGACTCAGACAGGAAACGGCTACACCTTC
NA TRBD2 TRBJ2-7 15 TRBV27 CASSFMSGRRDEQYF TGTGCCAGCAGTTTTATGAGCGGGAGACGCGACGAGCAGTACTTC
NA TRBD2 TRBJ2-5 14 TRBV11-2 CASSTPIAGETQYF TGTGCCAGCAGCACACCCATAGCGGGAGAGACCCAGTACTTC
NA TRBD1 TRBJ2-5 15 TRBV12-3/TRBV12-4 CASSRKGQAYNEQYF TGTGCCAGCAGCCGGAAGGGACAGGCATACAATGAGCAGTACTTC
NA TRBD2 TRBJ2-7 13 TRBV29-1 CSARLAGAHEQYF TGCAGCGCCCGACTAGCGGGAGCCCACGAGCAGTACTTC
NA NA TRBJ2-7 14 TRBV29-1 CSVVGGQTSYEQYF TGCAGCGTTGTCGGGGGACAAACTTCCTACGAGCAGTACTTC
many NA TRBJ2-7 14 TRBV4-1 CASSQGMGRYEQYF TGCGCCAGCAGCCAAGGGATGGGCCGCTACGAGCAGTACTTC
NA NA TRBJ1-1 14 TRBV6-1 CASNPMGLNTEAFF TGTGCCAGCAACCCCATGGGGCTTAACACTGAAGCTTTCTTT
few TRBD2 TRBJ2-7 14 TRBV10-3 CAISRRGGLDEQYF TGTGCCATCAGTCGCCGGGGAGGGCTAGACGAGCAGTACTTC
NA NA TRBJ2-1 17 TRBV10-3 CAISESIGRLAYNEQFF TGTGCCATCAGTGAGTCGATCGGCAGGTTAGCCTACAATGAGCAGTTCTTC
NA NA TRBJ2-7 13 TRBV20-1 CSAREQLYYEQYF TGCAGTGCGAGAGAACAGCTCTACTACGAGCAGTACTTC
NA TRBD2 TRBJ2-7 13 TRBV28 CASGRGNDNEQYF TGTGCCAGTGGGCGGGGGAACGACAATGAGCAGTACTTC
NA NA TRBJ1-1 15 TRBV6-5 CASRSALGVNTEAFF TGTGCCAGCAGGAGCGCTTTAGGGGTGAACACTGAAGCTTTCTTT
NA TRBD1 TRBJ1-1 14 TRBV27 CASRNTGGVTEAFF TGTGCCAGCAGAAATACAGGGGGAGTCACTGAAGCTTTCTTT
NA NA TRBJ2-1 14 TRBV5-1 CASSLRGGPDEQFF TGCGCCAGCAGCTTAAGGGGGGGTCCTGATGAGCAGTTCTTC